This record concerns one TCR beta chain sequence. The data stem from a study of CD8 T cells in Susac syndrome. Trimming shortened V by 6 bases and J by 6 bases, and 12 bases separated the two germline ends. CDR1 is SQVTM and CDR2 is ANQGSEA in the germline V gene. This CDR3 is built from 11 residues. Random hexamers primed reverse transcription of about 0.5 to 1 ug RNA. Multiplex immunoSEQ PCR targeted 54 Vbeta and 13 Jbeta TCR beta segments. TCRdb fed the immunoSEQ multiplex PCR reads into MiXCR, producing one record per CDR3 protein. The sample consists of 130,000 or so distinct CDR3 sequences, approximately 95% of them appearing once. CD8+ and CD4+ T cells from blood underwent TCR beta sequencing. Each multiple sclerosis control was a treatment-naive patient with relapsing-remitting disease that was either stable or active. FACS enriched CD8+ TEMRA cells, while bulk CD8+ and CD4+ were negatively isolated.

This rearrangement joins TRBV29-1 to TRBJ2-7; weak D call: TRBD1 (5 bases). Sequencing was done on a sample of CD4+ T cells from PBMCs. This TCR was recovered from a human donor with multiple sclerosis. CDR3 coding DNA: TGCAGCGTGGCAGGGTCACGCGAGCAGTACTTC. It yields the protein CSVAGSREQYF.